The T cell receptor (beta chain) described here comes from a study of Ad26.COV2.S vaccination and SARS-CoV-2 variants. Treatment reported: around 19 received Ad26.COV2.S at low or high dose, single or two shots; 5 received placebo; per-sample allocation not given. All samples were drawn on day 63, counting from the first vaccine or placebo injection. Germline V gives CDR1 LNHDA, CDR2 SQIVND (reference sequence). Between the trimmed V and J ends, which lost 4 bases and 0 bases, there was a span of 10 bases. This CDR3 region has 15 residues. Assay used: immunoSEQ multiplex PCR; TCRdb lists only in-frame clones, some missing. The repertoire includes 350,000 to 600,000 clones, 80% to 90% of them detected once, and about 1.5% sits in the top ten.

This TCR came from a person aged 18 to 59 who received the Ad26.COV2.S COVID-19 vaccine or a placebo. The chain has TRBV19 and TRBJ2-4, with D tentatively TRBD2 (6 bases). The sample in question was peripheral blood, obtained in a trial of Ad26.COV2.S vaccine versus placebo. CDR3 protein: CASSNYSGAKNIQYF. Here the CDR3 DNA reads TGTGCCAGTAGTAATTATAGCGGAGCCAAAAACATTCAGTACTTC.